Shown below are 11 T cell receptor beta chains from a single sample sequenced in a study of CD4 T cells in relation to SARS-CoV-2 and coronaviruses. TCRdb's copy holds only in-frame clones and misses some; the assay was immunoSEQ multiplex PCR. The sample includes about 19,000 clones, around 80% of them seen just once. The antigens these receptors bind are not known. The unexposed donors gave CD4+ T cells in 2011-2018, prior to COVID-19. After more than eight days of culture, CD4+ T cells were isolated. The sample was CD4+ T cells from PBMCs, cultured in vitro. The receptors here all came from a human donor in good health.

This clone has just a few counts. The V call is TRBV7-8, the J call TRBJ2-7; D could derive from TRBD1 or TRBD2 (5 bases each). The CDR3 totals 13 residues. The germline V and J ends were trimmed by 5 bases and 3 bases, with 11 bases remaining between them. Germline V gene sequence: CDR1 SGHVS, CDR2 FQNEAQ. CDR3 DNA: TGTGCCAGCAGCCGGGGCGTGGTCTACGAGCAGTACTTC. It translates to CASSRGVVYEQYF.

Remarks on this clone: Relative to the germline gene, one junction end is altered; a read error may explain this. This rearrangement joins TRBV7-2 to TRBJ1-1; maybe TRBD1 (6 bases). Germline CDR1 reads SGHTA; CDR2 reads FQGNSA. The CDR3 sequence is 15 residues long. CDR3 nucleotide sequence: TGTGTCAGCAGCCCACCAGGGGCAGCGAACACTGAAGCTTTCTTT. It specifies CVSSPPGAANTEAFF.

The chain has TRBV7-8 and TRBJ1-3, with unresolved D. There are 13 residues in the CDR3. CDR1 and CDR2 from the germline V gene are SGHVS and FQNEAQ. V shed 4 bases and J shed 4 bases, with 8 bases lying between them. The CDR3 nucleotides read TGTGCCAGCAGCTCCTTCGGGGGAAACACCATATATTTT. Amino acids: CASSSFGGNTIYF.

The rearrangement uses TRBV15 and TRBJ2-7; a possible D gene is TRBD1 (5 bases). CDR1 is LNHNV, CDR2 YYDKDF, per germline (reference sequence). V lost 0 bases and J lost 4, with 10 bases in between. The CDR3 is 14 amino acids. The CDR3 sequence: CATSRDRGPYEQYF. The CDR3 region has the DNA TGTGCCACCAGCAGAGATAGGGGTCCGTACGAGCAGTACTTC. The full variable domain, rest sourced from reference TRBV15 and TRBJ2-7, is DAMVIQNPRYQVTQFGKPVTLSCSQTLNHNVMYWYQQKSSQAPKLLFHYYDKDFNNEADTPDNFQSRRPNTSFCFLDIRSPGLGDTAMYLCATSRDRGPYEQYFGPGTRLTVT.

This clone was recorded once. The chain recombines TRBV5-1 with TRBJ2-6, with 12 bases fitting TRBD1. This CDR3 comprises 17 residues. J lost 12 bases, V lost 1 base, and 11 bases had no gene match. Germline CDR1 is SGHRS and CDR2 is YFSETQ. CDR3 coding DNA: TGCGCCAGCAGCTTGAGCCCGGGACAGGGGGCTCAGGGCGTCCTGACTTTC. It specifies CASSLSPGQGAQGVLTF.

The chain links TRBV4-3 to TRBJ2-7; 14 nucleotides match TRBD2. The CDR3 totals 16 residues. V was pared by 2 bases and J by 4 bases, with 4 bases of the junction left unmatched. Germline V CDR1 and CDR2: LGHNA, YSLEER. For the CDR3, the DNA is TGCGCCAGCAGCCAACAAGGGACTAGCGGGAGTTACGAGCAGTACTTC. Translation gives CASSQQGTSGSYEQYF.

In DNA, the CDR3 is TGCGCCAGCAGCCAAGGGACACTTAGCACAGATACGCAGTATTTT. This translates into CASSQGTLSTDTQYF. The chain is built from TRBV4-3 and TRBJ2-3; D possibly corresponds to TRBD1 (5 bases). Trimming pared 1 base from V and 0 bases from J, leaving 8 bases between. CDR3 length equals 15 residues. The germline CDR1 and CDR2 sequences are LGHNA and YSLEER.

This chain links TRBV27 with TRBJ2-7; 8 bases agree with TRBD2. The J segment lost 3 bases and the V segment lost 2 bases, leaving 15 bases of the junction unmatched. The CDR3 covers 18 residues. Germline V gene sequence: CDR1 MNHEY, CDR2 SMNVEV (reference sequence). CDR3: CASSLSGGRPPIIYEQYF. In nucleotides, the CDR3 is TGTGCCAGCAGTTTAAGTGGCGGGAGGCCCCCAATAATCTACGAGCAGTACTTC.

The chain joins TRBV2 to TRBJ1-2, with D maybe TRBD1 (5 bases). This CDR3 contains 14 residues. Germline V gives CDR1 SNHLY, CDR2 FYNNEI. V lost 6 bases to trimming and J lost 4 bases, with 15 bases between them. Here the CDR3 DNA reads TGTGCCAGCAGGCCAACGGGGGGAACCTATGGCTACACCTTC. This translates into CASRPTGGTYGYTF.

The chain carries TRBV7-2 and TRBJ1-2; 8 nucleotides agree with TRBD1. Trimming removed 6 bases from V and 4 bases from J; junction bases left unmatched: 4. The germline V gene encodes CDR1 SGHTA and CDR2 FQGNSA. The CDR3 is 13 amino acids. The CDR3 DNA reads as TGTGCCAGCAGATTCGGGACAGGCTATGGCTACACCTTC. Translated: CASRFGTGYGYTF.

V and J are TRBV5-4 and TRBJ2-5; D may be TRBD2 (6 bases). V lost 5 bases and J 7 bases, leaving 24 bases between the germline ends. The CDR3 is made up of 16 amino acids. The germline V gene has CDR1 SGHNT and CDR2 YYREEE (reference sequence). CDR3 nucleotides: TGTGCCAGCAGACCCTCTAGCGAAGGAGGGTGGGGGACCCAGTACTTC. It specifies CASRPSSEGGWGTQYF. Full variable domain (outside the CDR3, taken from reference TRBV5-4 and TRBJ2-5): ETGVTQSPTHLIKTRGQQVTLRCSSQSGHNTVSWYQQALGQGPQFIFQYYREEENGRGNFPPRFSGLQFPNYSSELNVNALELDDSALYLCASRPSSEGGWGTQYFGPGTRLLVL.